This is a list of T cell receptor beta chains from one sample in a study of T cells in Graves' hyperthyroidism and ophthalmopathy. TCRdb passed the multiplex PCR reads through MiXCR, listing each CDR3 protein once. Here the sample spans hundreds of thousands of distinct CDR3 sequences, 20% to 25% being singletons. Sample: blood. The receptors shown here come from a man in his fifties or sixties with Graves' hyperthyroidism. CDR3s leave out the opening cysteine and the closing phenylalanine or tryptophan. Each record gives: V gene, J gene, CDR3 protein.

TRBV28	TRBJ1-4	ASSLGYRARFSRGHEKLF
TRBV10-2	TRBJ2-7	ASSETGTAHYEQY
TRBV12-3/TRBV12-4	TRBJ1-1	ASRDEGRNTEAF
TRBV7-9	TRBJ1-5	ASSSPGSPPQPQH
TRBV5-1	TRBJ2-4	ASSPQGDKNIQY
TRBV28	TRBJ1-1	ASSFGQVNTEAF
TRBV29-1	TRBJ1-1	SVVQLVLNTEAF
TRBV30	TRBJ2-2	AWMGLASTGELF
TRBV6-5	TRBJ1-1	ASSYSRVNTEAF
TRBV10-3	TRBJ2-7	AISGDYSYEQY
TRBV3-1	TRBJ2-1	ASSPLAGEQF
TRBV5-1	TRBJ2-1	ASSLTTQKF
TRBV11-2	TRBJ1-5	ASSARTGGDQPQH
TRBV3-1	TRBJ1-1	ASSGSRAGGTEAF
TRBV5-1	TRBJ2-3	ASSLFGGGSDRDTQY
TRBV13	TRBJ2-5	ASSSREDGRKETQY
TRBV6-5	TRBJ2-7	ASSYSPSGSYEQY
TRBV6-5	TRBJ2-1	ASSYPKGEGLVEQF
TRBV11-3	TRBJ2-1	ASSYGLYNEQF
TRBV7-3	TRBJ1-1	ASSLSPDRVQVTEAF
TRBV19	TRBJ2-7	ASTFTSGSSYEQY
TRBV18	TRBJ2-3	ASSPKIKGTDTQY
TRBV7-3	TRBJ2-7	ASSPGSSSYEQY
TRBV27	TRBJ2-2	ASSHEGYTGELF
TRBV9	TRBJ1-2	ASSERTGYGYT
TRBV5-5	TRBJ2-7	ASSLGARGNEQY
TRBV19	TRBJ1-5	ATSDRMSNQPQH
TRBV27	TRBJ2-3	ASSSPGGGSGTDAQY
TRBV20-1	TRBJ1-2	SAVRPSLAYGYT
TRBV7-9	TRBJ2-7	ASSLGLAAYYEQY
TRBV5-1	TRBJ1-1	ASSSLGESEAF
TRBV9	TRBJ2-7	ASASGATLGYEQY
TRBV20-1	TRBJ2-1	SAGTGAGGPRDEQF
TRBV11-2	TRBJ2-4	ASSRTGAKNIRY
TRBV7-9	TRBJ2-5	ASSRSGSGDWETQY
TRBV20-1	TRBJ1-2	SAREGRNYGYT
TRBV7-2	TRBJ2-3	ASSKKQGDSSTDTQY
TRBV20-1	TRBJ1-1	SASPLASQGNTEAF
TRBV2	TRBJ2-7	ASSRDTTYEQY
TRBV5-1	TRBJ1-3	ASSLTDPSGNTIY
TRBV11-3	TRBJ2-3	ASSGPGTSTDTQY
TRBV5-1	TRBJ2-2	ASHTSGINTGELF
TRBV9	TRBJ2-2	ASSVAPLTSGRGGSGELF
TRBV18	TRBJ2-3	ASSPSGTYTDTQY
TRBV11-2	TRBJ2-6	ASSPRQSLSGANVLT
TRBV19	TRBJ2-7	ASSSAGDPYEQY
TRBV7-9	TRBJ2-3	ASSLLVGGTDTQY
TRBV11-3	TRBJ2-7	ASSLDRALAGEQY
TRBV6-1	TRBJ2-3	ASSLYSGSSADTQY
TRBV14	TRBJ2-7	ASSQQGNSYEQY
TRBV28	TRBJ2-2	ATRTETNTGELF
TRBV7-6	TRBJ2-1	ASSSMRYNEQF